This T cell receptor beta chain is from a study of glioma-infiltrating T cells. At least ten counts were recorded for this clonotype. Its target is unknown. The iRepertoire nested amplicon-rescue multiplex PCR amplified TCR alpha and beta CDR3s from RNA. TCRdb redid the calling of the multiplex PCR reads with MiXCR, one entry per CDR3 protein. Of under 200,000 distinct CDR3 sequences listed, over 30% are singletons. Study-level findings and limits: Very few CDR3 sequences were shared between tissue and blood.

V was pared by 0 bases and J by 5 bases, with 5 bases between. Germline-derived CDR1 and CDR2 are LGHDT and YNNKEL (reference sequence). CDR3 length equals 13 residues. The origin of this receptor is a human donor with low-grade glioma or glioblastoma, undergoing nonglioma brain surgery, or in good health (not recorded which). The sequencing sample was made of glioma tissue, nonneoplastic brain tissue, or PBMCs (not recorded which). The V and J genes are TRBV3-1 and TRBJ1-3; the D is unclear. The CDR3 is CASSQERRNTIYF. The CDR3 DNA follows: TGTGCCAGCAGCCAAGAGCGGAGAAACACCATATATTTT.